The rows below give T cell receptor beta chains drawn from one sample of a study of blood T cell repertoires in COVID-19. Assay used: immunoSEQ multiplex PCR; TCRdb lists only in-frame clones, some missing. Of roughly 480,000 clones detected, 89% appear once; the ten largest clones hold roughly 0.92%. The specimen was peripheral blood. The receptor set was obtained from a man between 18 and 35 years old with COVID-19, enrolled during active disease. Each CDR3 is given with its conserved first and last residue. The D gene is left open where the match is weak. Clone size, where shown, is once, few, many, or a class for clones that have expanded.

-	TRBJ2-2	TRBV5-6	TRBD1	TGTGCCAGCAGCCCCCGGGACAGGGTTACCGGGGAGCTGTTTTTT	CASSPRDRVTGELFF
-	TRBJ2-2	TRBV19	TRBD1	TGTGCCAGCCGGACAGGGCCGGGGGCCGGGGAGCTGTTTTTT	CASRTGPGAGELFF
-	TRBJ2-3	TRBV7-8	TRBD2	TGTGCCAGCAGCTTAGCGGTACTAGCGGGAGGGGTCGATACGCAGTATTTT	CASSLAVLAGGVDTQYF
-	TRBJ2-4	TRBV7-2	-	TGTGCCAGCAGCTCCGACTCAGCCAAAAACATTCAGTACTTC	CASSSDSAKNIQYF
-	TRBJ1-2	TRBV7-9	-	TGTGCCAGCACCCCTCTCGGGAGCAACTATGGCTACACCTTC	CASTPLGSNYGYTF
-	TRBJ2-5	TRBV5-1	-	TGCGCCAGCAGTCCGTTTGGCGACTTCCAAGAGACCCAGTACTTC	CASSPFGDFQETQYF
few	TRBJ2-6	TRBV4-2	-	TGTGCCAGCAGCCAAGCCAGGGGTTTCTCTGGGGCCAACGTCCTGACTTTC	CASSQARGFSGANVLTF
once	TRBJ2-3	TRBV5-1	-	TGCGCCAGCAGCGCCCAGGGGGGCGGTTTAGCAGATACGCAGTATTTT	CASSAQGGGLADTQYF
-	TRBJ2-2	TRBV11-1	-	TGTGCCAGCAGCTTCCGGGACACCGGGGAGCTGTTTTTT	CASSFRDTGELFF
-	TRBJ2-7	TRBV9	TRBD1	TGTGCCAGCAGCGTAGAAGCAGGGGGAGAGCAGTACTTC	CASSVEAGGEQYF
-	TRBJ2-5	TRBV19	-	TGTGCCAGTAGTATAGACCGAGGAGAGACCCAGTACTTC	CASSIDRGETQYF
-	TRBJ1-6	TRBV12-3/TRBV12-4	-	TGTGCCAGCAACGTAGCCGGGTCACCCCTCCACTTT	CASNVAGSPLHF
-	TRBJ1-1	TRBV7-9	-	TGTGCCAGCAGCTTAGAAGCTAACACTGAAGCTTTCTTT	CASSLEANTEAFF
once	TRBJ1-1	TRBV29-1	-	TGCAGCGTTGAGTCCGGGGGAACTGAAGCTTTCTTT	CSVESGGTEAFF
-	TRBJ2-1	TRBV25-1	-	TGTGCCAGCAGTGATTCCCTCGGGGAGAATGAGCAGTTCTTC	CASSDSLGENEQFF
-	TRBJ2-7	TRBV3-1/TRBV3-2	TRBD2	TGTGCCAGCAGCCCAACTAGCGGGAGCCCCTACGAGCAGTACTTC	CASSPTSGSPYEQYF
-	TRBJ1-5	TRBV6-4	-	TGTGCCAGCAGTGTAGATAGCAATCAGCCCCAGCATTTT	CASSVDSNQPQHF
-	TRBJ2-1	TRBV24-1	TRBD2	TGTGCCACCAGTCGCGGGGGGGATTACAATGAGCAGTTCTTC	CATSRGGDYNEQFF
many	TRBJ1-4	TRBV19	-	TGTGCCAGTAGCAAAATGGGCGGGAATGAAAAACTGTTTTTT	CASSKMGGNEKLFF
-	TRBJ1-1	TRBV7-6	-	TGTGAAGGCGAGGGAGACACTGAAGCTTTCTTT	CEGEGDTEAFF
-	TRBJ2-2	TRBV11-3	TRBD2	TGTGCCAGCAGCTTCGGACTAGCGGGACTCGGGGAGCTGTTTTTT	CASSFGLAGLGELFF
-	TRBJ2-1	TRBV6-5	TRBD2	TGTGCCAGCAGTTCCGGGACTAGCGGAAACAATGAGCAGTTCTTC	CASSSGTSGNNEQFF
-	TRBJ2-3	TRBV18	TRBD1	TGTGCCAGCTCACCCTGGGACAGGGGAGCAGATACGCAGTATTTT	CASSPWDRGADTQYF
-	TRBJ2-7	TRBV18	TRBD2	TGTGCCAGCTCACCAATAACTAGCGGGATCTACGAGCAGTACTTC	CASSPITSGIYEQYF
-	TRBJ2-2	TRBV10-2	TRBD2	TGCGCCTGCAGCGGGAGGACGGTCACCGGGGAGCTGTTTTTT	CACSGRTVTGELFF
-	TRBJ2-1	TRBV3-1/TRBV3-2	TRBD2	TGTGCCAGCAGCCAGCGGGGGGTACACAATGAGCAGTTCTTC	CASSQRGVHNEQFF